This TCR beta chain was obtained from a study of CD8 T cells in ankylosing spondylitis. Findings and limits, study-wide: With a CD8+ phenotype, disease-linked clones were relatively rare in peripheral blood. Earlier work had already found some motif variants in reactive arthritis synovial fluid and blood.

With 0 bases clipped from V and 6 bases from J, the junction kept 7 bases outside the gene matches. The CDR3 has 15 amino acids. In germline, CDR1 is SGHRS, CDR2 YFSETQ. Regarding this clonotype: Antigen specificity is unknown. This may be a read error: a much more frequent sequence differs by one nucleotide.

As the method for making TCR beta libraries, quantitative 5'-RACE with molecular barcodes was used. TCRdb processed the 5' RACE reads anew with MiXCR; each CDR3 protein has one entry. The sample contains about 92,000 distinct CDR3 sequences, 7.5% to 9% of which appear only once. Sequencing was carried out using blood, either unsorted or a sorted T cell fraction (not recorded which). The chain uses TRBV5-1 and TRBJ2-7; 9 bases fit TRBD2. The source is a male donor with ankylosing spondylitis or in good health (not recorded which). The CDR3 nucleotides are TGCGCCAGCAGCTTGGGACTAGCGGTTACCTCCGAGCAGTACTTC. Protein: CASSLGLAVTSEQYF.